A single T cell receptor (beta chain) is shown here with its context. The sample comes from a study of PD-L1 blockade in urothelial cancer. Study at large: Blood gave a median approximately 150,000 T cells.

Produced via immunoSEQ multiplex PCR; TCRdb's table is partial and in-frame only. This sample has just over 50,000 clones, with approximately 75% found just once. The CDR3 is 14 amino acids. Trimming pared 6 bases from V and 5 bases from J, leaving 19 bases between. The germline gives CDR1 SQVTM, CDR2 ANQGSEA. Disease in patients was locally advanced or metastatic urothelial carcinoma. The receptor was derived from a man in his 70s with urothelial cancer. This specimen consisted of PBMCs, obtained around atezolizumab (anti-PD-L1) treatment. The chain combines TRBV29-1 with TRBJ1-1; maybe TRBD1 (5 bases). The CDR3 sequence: CSVGHRGAGTEAFF. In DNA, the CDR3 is TGCAGCGTAGGACATCGCGGCGCGGGAACTGAAGCTTTCTTT. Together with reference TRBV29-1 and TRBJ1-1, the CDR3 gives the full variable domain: SAVISQKPSRDICQRGTSLTIQCQVDSQVTMMFWYRQQPGQSLTLIATANQGSEATYESGFVIDKFPISRPNLTFSTLTVSNMSPEDSSIYLCSVGHRGAGTEAFFGQGTRLTVV.